This T cell receptor beta chain came from a study of blood T cells in healthy people across ages (dated by TCRdb to the mid-2010s). Regarding the complete study: Template switching captured roughly one uniquely barcoded TCR beta cDNA molecule per two T cells in model experiments. Donors of different ages were randomly distributed across sequencing lanes to avoid experimental bias. Four age groups were formed from the donors: young (average roughly 15 years), middle-aged (more than 35), aged (around 68) and long-lived (less than 85). Two additional independent replicas of 1 million unique cDNA reads from the same blood draw were analyzed for two donors (one aged 18 to 30 and one aged 80 or older). To track age-related changes in TCR beta repertoire diversity, the study relied on deep sequencing normalized with unique cDNA molecular identifiers. Overall study outcomes, separate from this receptor: Because the CMV infection status of the donors was unknown, age-related changes in expanded clonotypes may potentially have been confounded. Compared with the aged group, the long-lived group had more naive CD4+ T cells, fewer expanded clones and increased TCR diversity, suggesting age selection. A strong correlation was found between observed TCR beta diversity and the percentage of naive T cells measured by flow cytometry. Because profiling used bulk unsorted PBMCs, naive and antigen-experienced compartments could not be compared conclusively. Estimates of total diversity from one million sequenced T cells were regarded as lower bounds and underestimates. As age increased, observed TCR beta diversity per million T cells dropped in a roughly linear way, and a significant reduction was already evident by age about 40.

In the case of this clonotype: Its cognate antigen has yet to be identified. Per-nucleotide qualities are absent, and no much larger clonotype sits a single base away.

The roughly 42 donors, aged roughly 6 to 95 years, were systemically healthy Caucasian individuals from Russia. Each donor gave roughly 9.5 milliliters of peripheral blood, collected into EDTA-treated Vacutainer tubes. Ficoll-Paque density-gradient centrifugation was used to isolate PBMCs, with at least 7 million per sample. Total RNA, at least 6 micrograms per sample, was extracted from PBMCs with Trizol reagent. For every donor, flow cytometry on a PBMC aliquot measured the percentage of naive CD45RAhigh/CD27high T cells. Library creation used 5' RACE. Sequencer: Illumina HiSeq 2500. A second PCR of roughly 6 to 11 cycles was run with a J-beta primer mix and a sample-barcoded 5' primer. A unique molecular identifier was introduced onto each TCR beta cDNA molecule by a template-switch 5' adaptor carrying 12 random nucleotides. Each sample yielded at least 3 million CDR3-containing paired-end reads. First-strand cDNA synthesis was performed from all RNA using the Mint cDNA synthesis kit, with priming by a TRBC-specific oligonucleotide. Following uracil-DNA glycosylase treatment, all cDNA underwent a first 18-cycle PCR with the universal primers M1SS and BC2_uni_R. On the study's bioinformatics: Each sample was normalized by randomly selecting 1 million high-quality reads, each carrying a distinct molecular identifier. Reads sharing molecular identifiers were discarded rather than binned into consensus sequences. CDR3 identification, clonotype clustering and error correction used MiTCR with a Q25 quality threshold and the strictest error-elimination algorithm. A nonparametric unseen species model with Euler transformation was used to estimate lower-bound total TCR beta diversity. TCRdb reprocessed the public reads (quality trimming at Q25 with fastp, clone calling with MiXCR) and kept in-frame beta chains. Identical CDR3 proteins give one entry, which carries the most common genes and DNA. For this entry, the V and J calls and clone size follow TCRdb and not the study's own pipeline. The sample table contains 650,000 to 800,000 distinct CDR3 sequences; only one count was recorded for around 42% of them. The ten largest clones take up about a fifth of the sample.

The germline V gene encodes CDR1 DFQATT and CDR2 SNEGSKA (reference sequence). Relative to germline, V is 0 bases shorter and J is 0 bases shorter, with 9 bases between their ends. From cysteine to phenylalanine, the CDR3 is 14 amino acids long. Only the CDR3 DNA stays, 42 bases, in frame from base 1. Sequenced material: blood. This sequence originates from a man aged 55 to 70 in good health. In this chain, TRBV20-1 is recombined with TRBJ2-7, with no reliable assignment of the D segment. This receptor carries the CDR3 CSARDATYSYEQYF. The DNA is as follows: TGCAGTGCTAGAGACGCGACATACTCCTACGAGCAGTACTTC.